This T cell receptor (beta chain) was sequenced in a study of patients and donors after allogeneic stem cell transplantation. V was trimmed by 2 bases and J by 0 bases, leaving 5 bases between them. The CDR3 sequence is 13 residues long. Germline CDR1 and CDR2: MNHEY and SVGAGI. TCRdb independently ran MiXCR on the RT-PCR reads; one entry per CDR3 protein. The sample holds fewer than 200,000 distinct CDR3 sequences; 25% to 35% are singletons and the top ten take 3.2%. The clonotype was recovered from a human donor who was either an allogeneic HSCT recipient or a stem cell or donor lymphocyte infusion donor (not recorded which). It is not recorded whose cells these are; they may come from a transplant donor. J is TRBJ2-7 and V is TRBV6-5; D uncertain. The sequenced sample was blood, either unsorted or a sorted T cell fraction (not recorded which). This CDR3 reads CASSYRYSYEQYF. CDR3 nucleotide sequence: TGTGCCAGCAGTTACCGGTACTCCTACGAGCAGTACTTC.